The 27 T cell receptor beta chains given below trace back to one sample, sequenced in a study of T cell repertoires in cytomegalovirus infection. Their antigen targets remain unknown. One entry per CDR3 protein results from TCRdb running MiXCR on the reads. The repertoire holds roughly 800,000 distinct CDR3 sequences, with 29% as singletons. The input for sequencing was cultured CD8+ T cells from PBMCs, taken from culture after CMV antigen stimulation. The receptors come from a human donor in good health (CMV status not recorded). Some clones in this sample may be carry-over from other donors' samples.

The chain has TRBV27 and TRBJ2-5, with TRBD2 identical over 8 bases. V was clipped by 5 bases and J by 5 bases; unmatched bases: 13. The CDR3 consists of 16 residues. Germline values: CDR1 MNHEY, CDR2 SMNVEV (reference sequence). CDR3 sequence (DNA): TGTGCCAGCAGTCCCTACGGACTAGCAGGAGTGGAGACCCAGTACTTC. Translating gives CASSPYGLAGVETQYF.

Only a few counts were recorded for this clonotype. The V call is TRBV2, the J call TRBJ2-1; possibly TRBD1 for D (6 bases). The CDR3 has 17 residues. In germline, CDR1 is SNHLY, CDR2 FYNNEI. Trimming left V 0 bases short and J 6 bases short, with 18 bases between. The CDR3 loop is CASSEALRTARGNEQFF. CDR3 DNA sequence: TGTGCCAGCAGTGAAGCGCTTCGGACTGCCAGGGGCAATGAGCAGTTCTTC.

Concerning this clonotype itself: One junction end does not reproduce the germline sequence, and a read error may be involved. V gene TRBV27 combines with J gene TRBJ1-2; D not resolved. There are 13 residues in the CDR3. CDR1 is MNHEY, CDR2 SMNVEV, per germline (reference sequence). CDR3 sequence reads: CASSQTSNYGYTF. The DNA for the CDR3 is TGTGCAAGCAGCCAGACCTCAAACTATGGCTACACCTTC.

The chain employs TRBV7-9 and TRBJ2-7, with TRBD1 as a possible D gene (6 bases). This CDR3 is 16 amino acids long. With 1 base removed from V and 3 bases from J, the gap between germline ends came to 16 bases. Germline CDR1 and CDR2: SEHNR and FQNEAQ (reference sequence). For the CDR3, the DNA is TGTGCCAGCAGCTTAGGCCCCGGGGACAACGACTACGAGCAGTACTTC. Its protein is CASSLGPGDNDYEQYF.

This clonotype was picked up a small number of times. V and J are TRBV9 and TRBJ1-2; D perhaps matches TRBD1 (6 bases). V lost 3 bases to trimming and J lost 3 bases, with 21 bases between them. Germline V gene sequence: CDR1 SGDLS, CDR2 YYNGEE. This CDR3 is 17 amino acids long. CDR3 sequence reads: CASSEPRTVLIDYGYTF. For the CDR3, the DNA is TGTGCCAGCAGCGAACCCAGGACAGTATTAATTGACTATGGCTACACCTTC.

The chain is built from TRBV19 and TRBJ1-5; TRBD1 agrees at 9 bases. The length of the CDR3 is 15 residues. V shed 1 base and J 4 bases; nucleotides not matched to a gene: 2. From germline, CDR1 is LNHDA and CDR2 SQIVND (reference sequence). The CDR3 is CASSIGDRENQPQHF. CDR3 nucleotide sequence: TGTGCCAGTAGTATAGGGGACAGGGAAAATCAGCCCCAGCATTTT.

The chain combines TRBV7-6 with TRBJ2-1; 7 bases line up with TRBD2. This CDR3 spans 16 amino acids. The V gene's germline CDR1 is SGHVS and CDR2 FNYEAQ. The V gene end was trimmed by 6 bases and the J gene end by 5 bases; junction bases not matched to a gene: 13. This CDR3 is CASRPGGGAGHNEQFF. Here the CDR3 DNA reads TGTGCCAGCAGGCCTGGGGGGGGAGCGGGGCACAATGAGCAGTTCTTC.

This clonotype has at least ten counts. The chain recombines TRBV7-9 with TRBJ1-1, with a weak D call TRBD1 (6 bases). This CDR3 spans 13 amino acids. The V gene lost 1 base and the J gene lost 8 bases, with 11 bases spanning the gap. CDR1 and CDR2 from the germline V gene are SEHNR and FQNEAQ (reference sequence). CDR3 nucleotides: TGTGCCAGCAGCTTAGTGGGGGCGGCGGAAGCTTTCTTT. Its protein product is CASSLVGAAEAFF.

J is TRBJ2-7 and V is TRBV28, with D possibly matching TRBD2 (6 bases). V was pared by 11 bases and J by 0 bases, with 14 bases between. In germline, CDR1 is MDHEN, CDR2 SYDVKM. There are 13 residues in the CDR3. The CDR3: CAASGTPSYEQYV. The CDR3 region has the DNA TGTGCCGCCTCCGGGACTCCCTCCTACGAGCAGTACGTC.

This chain joins TRBV29-1 and TRBJ1-1, with D unclear. The ends were cut back, 4 bases at V and 2 bases at J, with 5 bases in the middle. The CDR3 totals 11 residues. Germline CDR1 SQVTM, CDR2 ANQGSEA. The CDR3 sequence: CSVAVNTEAFF. CDR3 sequence (DNA): TGCAGCGTTGCCGTTAACACTGAAGCTTTCTTT.

The chain carries TRBV19 and TRBJ1-1; D gene ambiguous. From germline, CDR1 is LNHDA and CDR2 SQIVND (reference sequence). The CDR3 length is 14 residues. The V end lost 5 bases, the J end lost 7 bases, and 17 bases lay between the germline ends. CDR3: CASSFALEGYEAFF. The CDR3 DNA reads as TGTGCCAGTAGTTTTGCACTGGAGGGTTATGAAGCTTTCTTT.

In its sample, this clonotype was seen a few times. This sequence joins TRBV7-6 and TRBJ1-5; tentative D call: TRBD1 (5 bases). Germline V gene sequence: CDR1 SGHVS, CDR2 FNYEAQ. V shed 1 base and J shed 7 bases, with 14 bases lying between them. This CDR3 comprises 15 residues. The CDR3 nucleotides read TGTGCCAGCAGCTTAGGGTCAGGGTTTCGGCAGCCCCAGCATTTT. As protein: CASSLGSGFRQPQHF.

This chain links TRBV7-9 with TRBJ2-3, with D perhaps being TRBD1 or TRBD2 (6 bases each). The CDR3 spans 17 residues. Germline V lookup: CDR1 SEHNR, CDR2 FQNEAQ (reference sequence). V shed 11 bases and J shed 2 bases, with 26 bases lying between them. The CDR3 reads CALLGAGQVVPTDTQYF. For the CDR3, the DNA is TGTGCCCTACTAGGGGCGGGACAAGTAGTCCCCACAGATACGCAGTATTTT.

In its sample, this clonotype was seen many times. The chain has TRBV7-2 and TRBJ2-5, with D possibly being TRBD1 (5 bases). Trimming pared 1 base from V and 2 bases from J, leaving 11 bases between. CDR1 is SGHTA, CDR2 FQGNSA, per germline. CDR3 size: 15 residues. Here the CDR3 reads CASSLGLRQQETQYF. The DNA of the CDR3 is TGTGCCAGCAGCTTAGGGCTGAGACAGCAAGAGACCCAGTACTTC.

This clonotype was recorded a few times. The rearrangement links TRBV7-6 to TRBJ1-2, with 9 nucleotides matching TRBD1. The CDR3 runs 13 residues. From germline, CDR1 is SGHVS and CDR2 FNYEAQ. Losses at the gene ends were 11 bases for V and 4 bases for J; bases not matched to a gene: 8. The CDR3 reads CAGLGQGSYGYTF. The CDR3 region has the DNA TGTGCCGGGCTGGGACAGGGCAGCTATGGCTACACCTTC.

V is TRBV4-1 and J is TRBJ2-2; D remains unclear. The CDR3 runs to 16 residues. Trimming removed 5 bases at V and 0 bases at J, with 13 bases between. Per the germline V gene, CDR1 is MGHRA and CDR2 is YSYEKL. In DNA form, the CDR3 reads TGCGCCAGCAGCTATAAAGGAGCAGCGAACACCGGGGAGCTGTTTTTT. The encoded protein is CASSYKGAANTGELFF.

In its sample, this clonotype was seen a few times. The rearrangement links TRBV7-9 to TRBJ1-2, with D perhaps matching TRBD1 (6 bases). This CDR3 is built from 16 residues. The V gene's germline CDR1 is SEHNR and CDR2 FQNEAQ (reference sequence). V was trimmed by 3 bases and J by 4 bases, leaving 18 bases between them. The CDR3 spells CASSFPHEARGYGYTF. The CDR3 bases are TGTGCCAGCAGCTTCCCCCACGAGGCCAGGGGCTATGGCTACACCTTC.

The chain recombines TRBV12-3 or TRBV12-4 with TRBJ1-5; no definite D call. V lost 4 bases and J 8 bases, leaving 15 bases between the germline ends. The CDR3 has 14 residues. The CDR3 protein is CASSSDPNVEPQHF. DNA of the CDR3: TGTGCCAGCAGTTCCGACCCCAATGTGGAGCCCCAGCATTTT.

This chain joins TRBV28 and TRBJ1-1; D gene ambiguous. The germline V gene encodes CDR1 MDHEN and CDR2 SYDVKM. V lost 3 bases to trimming and J lost 0 bases, with 8 bases between them. The CDR3 has 14 amino acids. The CDR3 DNA follows: TGTGCCAGCAGTTTCGAAAATATGAACACTGAAGCTTTCTTT. It translates to CASSFENMNTEAFF. Filled out from reference TRBV28 and TRBJ1-1, the complete variable domain reads DVKVTQSSRYLVKRTGEKVFLECVQDMDHENMFWYRQDPGLGLRLIYFSYDVKMKEKGDIPEGYSVSREKKERFSLILESASTNQTSMYLCASSFENMNTEAFFGQGTRLTVV.

The chain carries TRBV11-3 and TRBJ2-1; TRBD1 aligns across 11 bases. The CDR3 runs 16 residues. The germline CDR1 and CDR2 sequences are SGHNT and YENEEA. The V segment lost 2 bases and the J segment 7 bases; nucleotides outside the gene matches: 7. This CDR3 is CASSLLGTGGMNEQFF. Written as DNA, the CDR3 is TGTGCCAGCAGCTTATTAGGGACAGGGGGAATGAATGAGCAGTTCTTC.

This sequence joins TRBV6-1 and TRBJ2-2; D is unclear. The CDR3 is 11 amino acids. Deletions cut 6 bases from V and 10 bases from J, with 9 bases between. Looked up from germline, CDR1 is MNHNS and CDR2 is SASEGT. The DNA of the CDR3 is TGTGCCAGCAGCCCATTGGCGGAGCTGTTTTTT. Translation: CASSPLAELFF.

This chain joins TRBV10-3 and TRBJ2-3; D ambiguous. Trimming stripped 8 bases from V and 0 bases from J, with 9 bases between. CDR1 and CDR2 from the germline V gene are ENHRY and SYGVKD. The CDR3 spans 13 residues. CDR3 in amino acids: CAILVGSTDTQYF. Written as DNA, the CDR3 is TGTGCCATCTTGGTGGGAAGCACAGATACGCAGTATTTT.

This rearrangement joins TRBV7-1 to TRBJ2-2; no clear D gene. TRBV7-1 is an open reading frame whose function is uncertain. The length of the CDR3 is 14 residues. V was pared by 3 bases and J by 6 bases, with 11 bases between. CDR3 in amino acids: CASSSRLVAGELFF. As DNA, the CDR3 is TGTGCCAGCAGCTCCCGACTGGTCGCCGGGGAGCTGTTTTTT.

This clonotype was observed a few times. One end of the junction does not line up with germline, which may come from a read error. For the CDR3, the DNA is TGTGCTAGCAGCCCCTTAACGGGGGGGGCTAGGGATGAGCAGTTCTTC. This codes for CASSPLTGGARDEQFF. The gene calls are TRBV7-7 and TRBJ2-1, with 8 bases matching TRBD2. The CDR3 covers 16 residues. CDR1 and CDR2 from the germline V gene are SSHAT and FNYEAQ (reference sequence).

This clonotype appeared a few times. This chain's CDR3 is CASSKAGLPPRRDTEAFF. CDR3 bases: TGTGCCAGTAGTAAGGCAGGGTTGCCCCCGCGTAGGGACACTGAAGCTTTCTTT. J is TRBJ1-1 and V is TRBV19; D might be TRBD1 (5 bases). Germline V gene data show CDR1 as LNHDA and CDR2 as SQIVND (reference sequence). The V and J ends lost 4 bases and 3 bases respectively, with 24 bases between them. The CDR3 loop spans 18 amino acids.

The rearrangement joins TRBV19 to TRBJ1-5; perhaps TRBD1 as D (5 bases). The germline V gene has CDR1 LNHDA and CDR2 SQIVND (reference sequence). CDR3 length: 14 amino acids. V dropped 3 bases and J dropped 4 bases, with 10 bases sitting between them. This chain's CDR3 is CASSIPGRNQPQHF. The CDR3 coding sequence is TGTGCCAGTAGTATCCCAGGGAGAAATCAGCCCCAGCATTTT.

A few counts support this clonotype. V is TRBV12-3 or TRBV12-4 and J is TRBJ1-4; no clear D gene. This CDR3 has 14 residues. Trimming took 4 bases from V and 6 from J, leaving 12 bases between them. The CDR3 here is CASSSRAIDEKLFF. CDR3 coding DNA: TGTGCCAGCAGTTCCCGGGCCATCGATGAAAAACTGTTTTTT.